The present entry profiles one T cell receptor beta chain with its context. This specimen comes from a study of OX40 agonist ivuxolimab in advanced cancers. Assay: immunoSEQ multiplex PCR; the TCRdb copy retains only in-frame clones and omits some. In the table there are 25,000 or so clones, just under 75% of which are singletons. V shed 7 bases and J shed 4 bases, with 19 bases lying between them. Germline V gene data show CDR1 as SEHNR and CDR2 as FQNEAQ (reference sequence). CDR3 size: 15 residues. The starting material was CD4+ or CD8+ T cells sorted from blood, obtained in a trial of the OX40 agonist ivuxolimab. The receptor's source is an adult with an advanced solid tumor such as melanoma, head and neck, liver or kidney cancer. The rearrangement links TRBV7-9 to TRBJ1-2; maybe TRBD1 (6 bases). Here the CDR3 DNA reads TGTGCCAGCACCCCAGCGGGGGCGCGTACCTATGGCTACACCTTC. Encoded protein: CASTPAGARTYGYTF.